What follows are 24 T cell receptor beta chains derived from one specimen sequenced in a study of blood T cell repertoires in COVID-19. Libraries were prepared by immunoSEQ multiplex PCR; TCRdb keeps only in-frame clonotypes and omits some of them. The repertoire includes 150,000 to 160,000 clones, roughly 83% of them detected once, and less than 30% sits in the top ten. Sample: peripheral blood. The receptors originated from an older woman with acute or convalescent COVID-19.

The gene calls are TRBV9 and TRBJ2-1; the match to TRBD2 covers 15 bases. J gave up 6 bases and V 0 bases, and 4 bases lay outside the gene matches. Germline V gene lookup returns CDR1 SGDLS and CDR2 YYNGEE. The CDR3 is made up of 17 amino acids. As DNA, the CDR3 is TGTGCCAGCAGCGTAGGGACTAGCGGGGGGGCGGGCAATGAGCAGTTCTTC. It translates to CASSVGTSGGAGNEQFF.

This clone was observed a single time. The chain carries TRBV6-5 and TRBJ2-5; D is undetermined. Looked up from germline, CDR1 is MNHEY and CDR2 is SVGAGI. The CDR3 spans 11 residues. V lost 6 bases to trimming and J lost 2 bases, with 4 bases between them. CDR3 in DNA: TGTGCCAGCAGCCTACAAGAGACCCAGTACTTC. As protein: CASSLQETQYF.

The chain recombines TRBV6-6 with TRBJ1-3; 9 positions match TRBD1. Germline V gene sequence: CDR1 MNHNY, CDR2 SVGAGI (reference sequence). The CDR3 runs to 17 residues. V lost 5 bases, J lost 3 bases, and 11 bases stayed unmatched. This CDR3 is CASSRLTGGKVGNTIYF. CDR3 DNA: TGTGCCAGCAGTAGATTAACAGGGGGCAAGGTTGGAAACACCATATATTTT.

The chain combines TRBV10-3 with TRBJ1-1; 11 bases agree with TRBD1. With 2 bases clipped from V and 0 bases from J, the junction kept 11 bases outside the gene matches. The CDR3 is 19 residues long. The germline gives CDR1 ENHRY, CDR2 SYGVKD. The CDR3 DNA is TGTGCCATCAGTGAGCCCCTCGGGACAGGGGGGGTCATGAACACTGAAGCTTTCTTT. Amino acids: CAISEPLGTGGVMNTEAFF.

This sequence joins TRBV7-9 and TRBJ1-5; weak D call: TRBD1 (6 bases). The CDR3 has 14 amino acids. The germline CDR1 and CDR2 sequences are SEHNR and FQNEAQ (reference sequence). V was cut by 5 bases and J by 0 bases, with 8 bases left in between. CDR3 DNA sequence: TGTGCCAGCAGCCGGACAGATAGCAATCAGCCCCAGCATTTT. Translated, it gives CASSRTDSNQPQHF.

The chain employs TRBV30 and TRBJ1-2; 8 nucleotides match TRBD1. Germline values: CDR1 GTSNPN, CDR2 SVGIG (reference sequence). The junction had 7 bases not matched to a gene; V was cut back by 2 bases and J by 8 bases. This CDR3 has 13 amino acids. The CDR3 region has the DNA TGTGCCTGGAGTCCCCAGGGGGCGGGAGGCTACACCTTC. Amino acid sequence: CAWSPQGAGGYTF.

The gene calls are TRBV7-9 and TRBJ2-7; D not resolved. Germline values: CDR1 SEHNR, CDR2 FQNEAQ (reference sequence). V was cut by 0 bases and J by 5 bases, with 14 bases left in between. The CDR3 is made up of 15 amino acids. The chain's CDR3 is CASSLAGTISHEQYF. CDR3 in DNA: TGTGCCAGCAGCTTAGCCGGAACTATATCCCACGAGCAGTACTTC.

This sequence joins TRBV3-1 (or the pseudogene TRBV3-2) and TRBJ1-2; D unresolved. The ends were cut back, 4 bases at V and 8 bases at J, with 17 bases in the middle. Germline lookup yields CDR1 LGHDT and CDR2 YNNKEL (reference sequence). The CDR3 runs to 14 residues. The CDR3 region has the DNA TGTGCCAGCAGCCGCGCGGGTCCCCCGAGGGGCTACACCTTC. Protein: CASSRAGPPRGYTF.

V is TRBV25-1 and J is TRBJ1-1; TRBD1 might be the D (5 bases). Deletions cut 3 bases from V and 0 bases from J, with 14 bases between. This CDR3 has 16 residues. The V gene's germline CDR1 is MGHDK and CDR2 SYGVNS. The CDR3 bases are TGTGCCAGCAGTGACCAGCTGGGGCCGATGAACACTGAAGCTTTCTTT. Translating gives CASSDQLGPMNTEAFF.

The chain combines TRBV19 with TRBJ1-3; TRBD1 agrees at 11 bases. The CDR3 runs 15 residues. CDR1 is LNHDA, CDR2 SQIVND, per germline (reference sequence). With 4 bases clipped from V and 5 bases from J, the junction kept 4 bases outside the gene matches. The CDR3 DNA reads as TGTGCCAGTAGTACCGGGACAGGGGGAAGAAACACCATATATTTT. It specifies CASSTGTGGRNTIYF.

This clone was observed a single time. The chain has TRBV19 and TRBJ2-7, with D uncertain. This CDR3 is 14 amino acids long. The ends were cut back, 2 bases at V and 3 bases at J, with 11 bases in the middle. Per germline, CDR1 LNHDA and CDR2 SQIVND (reference sequence). The CDR3 DNA reads TGTGCCAGTAGTATACAGGCAGGAAGCTACGAGCAGTACTTC. The encoded protein is CASSIQAGSYEQYF.

The rearrangement uses TRBV5-5 and TRBJ1-1, with D uncertain. Germline V gene data show CDR1 as SGHKS and CDR2 as YYEKEE (reference sequence). Trimming removed 1 base at V and 11 bases at J, with 15 bases between. CDR3 length: 13 residues. Written as DNA, the CDR3 is TGTGCCAGCAGCTTGTGGGCGAAATACGAGGCTTTCTTT. Its translation is CASSLWAKYEAFF.

V is TRBV5-4 and J is TRBJ2-1; a weak D match, TRBD1 (6 bases). The germline V and J ends were trimmed by 4 bases and 3 bases, with 11 bases remaining between them. The CDR3 covers 14 residues. Germline loops: CDR1 SGHNT, CDR2 YYREEE (reference sequence). The CDR3 loop reads CASSGPGVYNEQFF. In DNA, the CDR3 is TGTGCCAGCAGCGGTCCAGGGGTCTACAATGAGCAGTTCTTC.

This chain links TRBV30 with TRBJ1-1; 8 bases are a match to TRBD1. The trim removed 4 bases at V and 4 bases at J, leaving 5 bases unmatched. Germline V gene data show CDR1 as GTSNPN and CDR2 as SVGIG (reference sequence). This CDR3 has 13 amino acids. The CDR3 DNA sequence: TGTGCCTGGACAGGGGGCCTGGGCACTGAAGCTTTCTTT. Translated: CAWTGGLGTEAFF. Complete variable domain (other parts from reference TRBV30 and TRBJ1-1): SQTIHQWPATLVQPVGSPLSLECTVEGTSNPNLYWYRQAAGRGLQLLFYSVGIGQISSEVPQNLSASRPQDRQFILSSKKLLLSDSGFYLCAWTGGLGTEAFFGQGTRLTVV.

The rearrangement joins TRBV29-1 to TRBJ1-1, with 9 nucleotides matching TRBD1. CDR1 and CDR2 (germline): SQVTM, ANQGSEA. The CDR3 extends over 13 amino acids. The CDR3 DNA is TGCAGTGCAGGGACAGGGCCGAACACTGAAGCTTTCTTT. Amino acids: CSAGTGPNTEAFF.

J is TRBJ2-2 and V is TRBV18; TRBD2 is a possible D gene (6 bases). In germline, CDR1 is KGHSH, CDR2 LQKENI. The V and J ends lost 6 bases and 1 base respectively, with 15 bases between them. This CDR3 is 16 amino acids long. CDR3 in amino acids: CASSFVSGMNTGELFF. CDR3 nucleotides: TGTGCCAGCTCGTTCGTTAGCGGAATGAACACCGGGGAGCTGTTTTTT. The full variable domain, its missing parts supplied by reference TRBV18 and TRBJ2-2, is NAGVMQNPRHLVRRRGQEARLRCSPMKGHSHVYWYRQLPEEGLKFMVYLQKENIIDESGMPKERFSAEFPKEGPSILRIQQVVRGDSAAYFCASSFVSGMNTGELFFGEGSRLTVL.

This chain connects TRBV6-1 to TRBJ2-5, with 8 bases lining up with TRBD1. The CDR3 sequence is 15 residues long. V lost 1 base to trimming and J lost 1 base; unmatched junction nucleotides: 2. Germline V gene lookup returns CDR1 MNHNS and CDR2 SASEGT. The CDR3 here is CASSEGTGSQETQYF. CDR3 in DNA: TGTGCCAGCAGTGAAGGGACAGGGAGCCAAGAGACCCAGTACTTC.

The V gene is TRBV6-6, the J gene TRBJ1-2; TRBD1 aligns across 8 bases. The CDR3 runs to 15 residues. In germline, CDR1 is MNHNY, CDR2 SVGAGI (reference sequence). The V segment lost 7 bases and the J segment 0 bases; nucleotides outside the gene matches: 7. The chain's CDR3 is CASTWTGSTNYGYTF. The CDR3 DNA reads as TGTGCCAGCACCTGGACAGGGTCGACTAACTATGGCTACACCTTC.

This chain joins TRBV7-2 and TRBJ1-5, with 7 bases matching TRBD1. Germline V gives CDR1 SGHTA, CDR2 FQGNSA. This CDR3 has 15 residues. J lost 7 bases, V lost 4 bases, and 10 bases had no gene match. The CDR3 DNA reads as TGTGCCAGCAGCTCAGCGACAGGGCTAGGACAGCCCCAGCATTTT. This translates into CASSSATGLGQPQHF. The full variable domain, rest sourced from reference TRBV7-2 and TRBJ1-5, is GAGVSQSPSNKVTEKGKDVELRCDPISGHTALYWYRQSLGQGLEFLIYFQGNSAPDKSGLPSDRFSAERTGGSVSTLTIQRTQQEDSAVYLCASSSATGLGQPQHFGDGTRLSIL.

V usage is TRBV6-5 and J usage is TRBJ2-5; D gene uncertain. Germline CDR1 is MNHEY and CDR2 is SVGAGI. V was pared by 4 bases and J by 1 base, with 7 bases between. The length of the CDR3 is 13 residues. In DNA form, the CDR3 reads TGTGCCAGCAGTTTGGTACTCCAAGAGACCCAGTACTTC. This gives the protein CASSLVLQETQYF.

The rearrangement uses TRBV6-5 and TRBJ1-2, with D unclear. Trimming cost V 5 bases and J 0 bases, with 13 bases left between them. CDR1 and CDR2 from the germline V gene are MNHEY and SVGAGI. The CDR3 totals 15 residues. CDR3 sequence: CASSRGSLANYGYTF. CDR3 coding DNA: TGTGCCAGCAGTCGCGGGAGCCTAGCTAACTATGGCTACACCTTC.

The chain joins TRBV7-2 to TRBJ2-5; D is undetermined. V was cut by 1 base and J by 4 bases, with 4 bases left in between. This CDR3 contains 12 residues. Germline CDR1 and CDR2: SGHTA and FQGNSA. The CDR3 DNA follows: TGTGCCAGCAGCTTAGACAGAGAGACCCAGTACTTC. Translating gives CASSLDRETQYF.

The rearrangement joins TRBV11-2 to TRBJ1-1; D unresolved. CDR1 is SGHAT, CDR2 FQNNGV, per germline. The CDR3 has 15 residues. Trimming took 4 bases from V and 2 from J, leaving 14 bases between them. Here the CDR3 DNA reads TGTGCCAGCAGCTCGATCCGCAGGCAAAACACTGAAGCTTTCTTT. Amino acid sequence: CASSSIRRQNTEAFF. Full variable domain (missing parts from reference TRBV11-2 and TRBJ1-1): EAGVAQSPRYKIIEKRQSVAFWCNPISGHATLYWYQQILGQGPKLLIQFQNNGVVDDSQLPKDRFSAERLKGVDSTLKIQPAKLEDSAVYLCASSSIRRQNTEAFFGQGTRLTVV.

The V gene is TRBV12-3 or TRBV12-4, the J gene TRBJ2-1, with 10 bases that match TRBD2. Trimming at V came to 7 bases and at J to 4 bases, leaving 1 base not matched to a gene. CDR3 length: 13 amino acids. The CDR3 loop reads CASTSGGYNEQFF. For the CDR3, the DNA is TGTGCCAGCACTAGCGGGGGTTACAATGAGCAGTTCTTC.